Each of the 13 T cell receptor beta chains below was sequenced from the same sample in a study of blood T cell repertoires in COVID-19. Method: immunoSEQ multiplex PCR; TCRdb's copy keeps in-frame clones and lacks some. The sample lists hundreds of thousands of clones, more than 70% occurring once. The source material was peripheral blood. All receptors derive from a man aged 35-49 years with acute or convalescent COVID-19.

CDR3 in amino acids: CASSESWAEQFF. CDR3 coding DNA: TGTGCCAGCAGTGAATCTTGGGCTGAGCAGTTCTTC. This chain joins TRBV25-1 and TRBJ2-1; no definite D call. Germline CDR1 is MGHDK and CDR2 is SYGVNS. Trimming stripped 1 base from V and 9 bases from J, with 7 bases between. The CDR3 is 12 residues long. The variable domain in full, with the rest retrieved from reference TRBV25-1 and TRBJ2-1, is EADIYQTPRYLVIGTGKKITLECSQTMGHDKMYWYQQDPGMELHLIHYSYGVNSTEKGDLSSESTVSRIRTEHFPLTLESARPSHTSQYLCASSESWAEQFFGPGTRLTVL.

This chain links TRBV7-6 with TRBJ2-2; 11 bases align to TRBD2. Per germline, CDR1 SGHVS and CDR2 FNYEAQ. The CDR3 contains 17 residues. The V and J ends lost 3 bases and 3 bases, in that order; junction bases with no gene match: 6. CDR3 nucleotide sequence: TGTGCCAGCAGCTTGAGGCTAGCGGGAGGAGACACCGGGGAGCTGTTTTTT. Its protein is CASSLRLAGGDTGELFF. Variable domain in full (rest from reference TRBV7-6 and TRBJ2-2): GAGVSQSPRYKVTKRGQDVALRCDPISGHVSLYWYRQALGQGPEFLTYFNYEAQQDKSGLPNDRFSAERPEGSISTLTIQRTEQRDSAMYRCASSLRLAGGDTGELFFGEGSRLTVL.

V is TRBV6-4 and J is TRBJ2-7; 8 nucleotides match TRBD2. The V gene end was trimmed by 11 bases and the J gene end by 2 bases; junction bases not matched to a gene: 14. The CDR3 is 15 amino acids. CDR1 and CDR2 (germline): MRHNA, SNTAGT. CDR3 residues: CARPPPGLGTYEQYF. Here the CDR3 DNA reads TGTGCCCGCCCGCCCCCGGGACTAGGTACCTACGAGCAGTACTTC.

This chain links TRBV13 with TRBJ1-2, with D perhaps TRBD1 (6 bases). CDR1 PRHDT and CDR2 FYEKMQ come from the germline V gene (reference sequence). Deletions cut 0 bases from V and 8 bases from J, with 19 bases between. CDR3 length equals 16 residues. The chain's CDR3 is CASSLGKGTPRGGYTF. In nucleotides, the CDR3 is TGTGCCAGCAGCTTAGGAAAAGGGACACCCAGAGGGGGCTACACCTTC. Complete variable domain (other parts from reference TRBV13 and TRBJ1-2): AAGVIQSPRHLIKEKRETATLKCYPIPRHDTVYWYQQGPGQDPQFLISFYEKMQSDKGSIPDRFSAQQFSDYHSELNMSSLELGDSALYFCASSLGKGTPRGGYTFGSGTRLTVV.

This clone was observed a few times. This chain joins TRBV28 and TRBJ1-2, with 9 bases fitting TRBD1. J gave up 4 bases and V 4 bases, and 16 bases lay outside the gene matches. From germline, CDR1 is MDHEN and CDR2 SYDVKM. The CDR3 sequence is 18 residues long. The CDR3 DNA is TGTGCCAGCAGTTCCCCCGGGACAGGGACGTTGGTTAGCTATGGCTACACCTTC. Translation gives CASSSPGTGTLVSYGYTF.

This sequence joins TRBV5-1 and TRBJ1-6; TRBD1 matches 7 bases. The CDR3 is 14 amino acids. Germline CDR1 SGHRS, CDR2 YFSETQ. The ends lost 2 bases at V and 10 bases at J; junction bases unmatched: 6. The CDR3: CASSLDRVDSPLHF. As DNA, the CDR3 is TGCGCCAGCAGCTTAGACAGGGTGGACTCACCCCTCCACTTT.

V usage is TRBV7-9 and J usage is TRBJ2-1; D may be TRBD1 (5 bases). V was shortened by 0 bases and J by 9 bases, with 21 bases between the two germline ends. The CDR3 contains 17 residues. Per germline, CDR1 SEHNR and CDR2 FQNEAQ (reference sequence). The CDR3 region has the DNA TGTGCCAGCAGCTTAGCGTTGCAGGGAAGAGGCTATGGTGAGCAGTTCTTC. Its translation is CASSLALQGRGYGEQFF.

This clone has just a few counts. The chain employs TRBV7-8 and TRBJ2-2, with a tentative D call TRBD2 (5 bases). This CDR3 spans 16 amino acids. Germline CDR1 SGHVS, CDR2 FQNEAQ. The germline V and J ends were trimmed by 3 bases and 1 base, with 12 bases remaining between them. CDR3: CASSFRRTGNTGELFF. The CDR3 DNA is TGTGCCAGCAGCTTTCGGAGGACGGGGAACACCGGGGAGCTGTTTTTT.

This clone appeared a few times. The J gene is TRBJ2-1, the V gene TRBV11-2; D gene unclear. This CDR3 contains 13 residues. Germline V gene data show CDR1 as SGHAT and CDR2 as FQNNGV. Trimming cost V 5 bases and J 7 bases, with 12 bases left between them. CDR3 residues: CASSLTKYNEQFF. CDR3 nucleotide sequence: TGTGCCAGCAGCCTCACTAAGTATAATGAGCAGTTCTTC.

This clone was detected only a few times. This chain connects TRBV30 to TRBJ2-3, with D tentatively TRBD1 (7 bases). The CDR3 has 16 residues. Germline V gives CDR1 GTSNPN, CDR2 SVGIG (reference sequence). The CDR3 sequence is CAAGRGRDVVRDTQYF. The DNA of the CDR3 is TGTGCGGCGGGAAGGGGGCGGGATGTCGTCCGCGATACGCAGTATTTT.

This clone was observed at least ten times. The chain couples TRBV6-1 to TRBJ2-6; perhaps TRBD1 as D (5 bases). This CDR3 is 15 amino acids long. Germline V gene sequence: CDR1 MNHNS, CDR2 SASEGT. V was trimmed by 2 bases and J by 0 bases, leaving 5 bases between them. CDR3 bases: TGTGCCAGCAGTGAAACAGGCTCTGGGGCCAACGTCCTGACTTTC. Residues: CASSETGSGANVLTF.

This clone appeared a few times. The CDR3 reads CASSKKQGANEKLFF. CDR3 nucleotides: TGCGCCAGCAGCAAGAAACAGGGGGCTAATGAAAAACTGTTTTTT. V gene TRBV5-1 combines with J gene TRBJ1-4, with 8 bases lining up with TRBD1. Per germline, CDR1 SGHRS and CDR2 YFSETQ. Trimming took 4 bases from V and 3 from J; bases not matched to a gene: 5. The CDR3 runs to 15 residues.

The rearrangement uses TRBV6-5 and TRBJ2-5; TRBD1 agrees at 7 bases. CDR1 and CDR2 (germline): MNHEY, SVGAGI. V dropped 6 bases and J dropped 4; count of bases not matched to a gene: 8. The CDR3 length is 14 residues. The CDR3 sequence: CASRVDRVPETQYF. The CDR3 coding sequence is TGTGCCAGCAGGGTAGACAGGGTCCCAGAGACCCAGTACTTC.